This T cell receptor beta chain was recovered during a study of blood T cell repertoires in COVID-19 (TCRdb year 2020). For the study in its entirety: Samples from collaborators originated in the United States, Italy and Spain and spanned both the acute and convalescent phases of COVID-19. The material from the prospective study consisted of cDNA or gDNA derived from T cells, B-cell-depleted T cells, or PBMCs. Subjects who had been exposed to COVID-19, were actively infected with it, or had recovered from it provided the deeply sampled blood TCRbeta repertoires that made up the dataset. A freely available public database, intended as a resource for researchers studying the immune response to SARS-CoV-2, is where the repertoires were released. The samples were drawn from the first 160 participants of the ongoing ImmuneRACE study and from 1,254 subjects provided by 6 global collaborators. A de-identified subject ID, COVID-19 status, age in years and sex were almost always included in the sample metadata. Where available, HLA class I and class II types were taken from metadata supplied by the sample provider and were not determined by assay-based typing.

General study outcomes and caveats: The amount of clinical and demographic metadata varied by source and participant and was provided uncurated.

A word on this clone: It lacks a known antigen. The sample holds no much larger clone one base away, and base qualities are not on file.

The immunoSEQ Assay, a bias-controlled multiplex PCR, was used to amplify TCRbeta CDR3 regions from genomic DNA. On the study's bioinformatics: The number of nucleated cells in each sample was estimated from the amplification of reference gene primers within the assay. Sequence reads were collapsed and filtered to measure the absolute abundance of every unique TCRbeta CDR3 rearrangement. Productive Simpson clonality was computed per sample as the square root of Simpson's diversity index over productive rearrangements. The clones in this table, taken by TCRdb from immuneACCESS, are in-frame only. Not every clone is retained; where verified, under half of the shortfall comes from an unresolved V gene, and the cause of the rest is unknown. The D gene and trimming were derived from the DNA, and the V and J assignments and clone size from that table. The sample table contains some 200,000 clones; only one count was recorded for about 78% of them. More than 6.5% of the sample rests with the top ten.

From a lookup of the germline V gene (reference sequence), CDR1 and CDR2 are LNHNV and YYDKDF. Including the terminal cysteine and phenylalanine, the CDR3 comprises 14 residues. Just the 42-base CDR3 DNA is kept, in frame starting at base 1. V is clipped by 0 bases and J by 1 base, and the sequence between their germline boundaries is 6 bases long. Collaborating institutions collected whole blood in K2EDTA tubes following their own protocols. For TCRbeta analysis, collaborators shipped samples in one of three forms: frozen whole blood, isolated PBMCs, or DNA extracted from either of those sample types.

The source material was peripheral blood. The source of this sequence is a woman aged 45 to 65 with active or convalescent COVID-19. The chain links TRBV15 with TRBJ1-2; no confident D gene assignment can be made. CDR3 reads: CATSREVGNYGYTF. The nucleotide sequence reads as follows: TGTGCCACCAGCAGAGAGGTCGGTAACTATGGCTACACCTTC. This CDR3, with the reference TRBV15 and TRBJ1-2 proteins standing in past its ends, gives the full variable domain DAMVIQNPRYQVTQFGKPVTLSCSQTLNHNVMYWYQQKSSQAPKLLFHYYDKDFNNEADTPDNFQSRRPNTSFCFLDIRSPGLGDTAMYLCATSREVGNYGYTFGSGTRLTVV.